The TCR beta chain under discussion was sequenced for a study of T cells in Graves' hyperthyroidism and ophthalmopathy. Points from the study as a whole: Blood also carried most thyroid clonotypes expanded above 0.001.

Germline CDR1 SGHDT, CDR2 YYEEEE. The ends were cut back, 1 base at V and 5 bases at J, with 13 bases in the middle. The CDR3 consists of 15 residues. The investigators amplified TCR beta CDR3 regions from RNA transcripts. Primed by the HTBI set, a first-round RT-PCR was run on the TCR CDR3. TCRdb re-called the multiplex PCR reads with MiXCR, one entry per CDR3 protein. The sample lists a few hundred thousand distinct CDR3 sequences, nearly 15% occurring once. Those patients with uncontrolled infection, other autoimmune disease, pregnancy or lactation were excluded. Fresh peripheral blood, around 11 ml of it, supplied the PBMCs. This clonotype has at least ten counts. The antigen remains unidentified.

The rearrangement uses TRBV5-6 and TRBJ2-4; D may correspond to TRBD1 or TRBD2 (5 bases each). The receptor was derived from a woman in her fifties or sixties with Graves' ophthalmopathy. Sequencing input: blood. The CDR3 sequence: CASSLRLGVENIQYF. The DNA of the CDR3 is TGTGCCAGCAGCTTGAGGCTGGGGGTGGAAAACATTCAGTACTTC.